One sample yielded the 19 T cell receptor beta chains listed below, sequenced in a study of human T cells and chemical hapten exposure. Time point given: pre-sensitization, week 0. Documented treatment: therapeutic diphenylcyclopropenone sensitization with weekly scalp DPC. MiXCR, applied by TCRdb to the RACE reads, yields one record per CDR3 protein. The sample shows tens of thousands of distinct CDR3 sequences, approximately 14% of them seen only once. Sequencing was performed on whole blood, taken in connection with sensitization to the hapten diphenylcyclopropenone (DPC). The source of these receptors is a woman between 45 and 65 years old with alopecia areata. Some clones in this sample may be carry-over from other donors' samples.

V gene TRBV5-1 combines with J gene TRBJ1-5; 9 bases are a match to TRBD1. The CDR3 contains 15 residues. Trimming removed 5 bases from V and 3 bases from J; junction bases left unmatched: 6. From germline, CDR1 is SGHRS and CDR2 YFSETQ. The CDR3 sequence is CASRTGTGSNQPQHF. In DNA form, the CDR3 reads TGCGCCAGCAGGACCGGGACAGGGTCCAATCAGCCCCAGCATTTT.

This clonotype was picked up a small number of times. The rearrangement links TRBV18 to TRBJ1-4, with 8 positions matching TRBD1. V gave up 3 bases and J gave up 7 bases; unmatched junction bases: 4. The CDR3 has 14 amino acids. Germline V lookup: CDR1 KGHSH, CDR2 LQKENI. The CDR3: CASSPGQGSEKLFF. DNA for the CDR3: TGTGCCAGCTCACCTGGACAGGGAAGTGAAAAACTGTTTTTT.

This clonotype was detected a few times. The rearrangement uses TRBV5-1 and TRBJ2-3, with 8 bases that match TRBD2. CDR3 length: 17 residues. Germline trimming cut 2 bases from V and 5 bases from J; bases unmatched to any gene: 13. CDR1 and CDR2 from the germline V gene are SGHRS and YFSETQ. DNA for the CDR3: TGCGCCAGCAGCTTCGAAGCTTCGGCGGGAGGTGTAGATACGCAGTATTTT. This translates into CASSFEASAGGVDTQYF.

In this sample, this clonotype turned up many times. This chain connects TRBV10-3 to TRBJ2-7; D is possibly TRBD2 (5 bases). The CDR3 loop spans 14 amino acids. Germline-derived CDR1 and CDR2 are ENHRY and SYGVKD. With 6 bases removed from V and 3 bases from J, the gap between germline ends came to 15 bases. The CDR3 nucleotides read TGTGCCATCAGGTTCGCGGGCGAGGTCTACGAGCAGTACTTC. The encoded protein is CAIRFAGEVYEQYF.

This clonotype has a count of ten or more. The chain joins TRBV6-1 to TRBJ2-7; 9 bases map to TRBD1. The CDR3 is 17 residues long. Germline CDR1 and CDR2: MNHNS and SASEGT. The V and J ends lost 1 base and 7 bases, in that order; junction bases with no gene match: 14. Here the CDR3 reads CASSEEALTGGVWEQYF. CDR3 in DNA: TGTGCCAGCAGTGAAGAGGCCCTAACAGGGGGCGTGTGGGAGCAGTACTTC.

This clonotype was counted between two and nine times. The chain carries TRBV6-5 and TRBJ2-2, with D possibly being TRBD2 (6 bases). The CDR3 totals 16 residues. CDR1 and CDR2 from the germline V gene are MNHEY and SVGAGI. Between the trimmed V and J ends, which lost 6 bases and 0 bases, there was a span of 14 bases. CDR3 residues: CASRSTRQPNTGELFF. For the CDR3, the DNA is TGTGCCAGCAGGTCGACTAGACAGCCGAACACCGGGGAGCTGTTTTTT.

This clonotype was counted a few times. This chain joins TRBV29-1 and TRBJ2-7, with TRBD2 matching over 10 bases. From germline, CDR1 is SQVTM and CDR2 ANQGSEA. This CDR3 has 18 amino acids. The CDR3 DNA is TGCAGGGGCAACTGGGAACCGGGACTAGCGAGATTCAGCTACGAGCAGTACTTC. Translation: CRGNWEPGLARFSYEQYF.

This clonotype was recorded a few times. The rearrangement joins TRBV19 to TRBJ2-1, with a weak D call TRBD1 (6 bases). CDR1 LNHDA and CDR2 SQIVND come from the germline V gene (reference sequence). The CDR3 length is 15 residues. V was shortened by 3 bases and J by 7 bases, with 16 bases between the two germline ends. The CDR3 loop is CASSIWGDRRNEQFF. CDR3 DNA sequence: TGTGCCAGTAGTATTTGGGGCGACAGGAGAAATGAGCAGTTCTTC.

This clonotype was seen more than once but under ten times. The chain couples TRBV2 to TRBJ2-1; 10 nucleotides align to TRBD2. J lost 4 bases, V lost 2 bases, and 2 bases had no gene match. Germline V gene data show CDR1 as SNHLY and CDR2 as FYNNEI. The CDR3 has 15 residues. The CDR3 protein is CASSERTSGYNEQFF. The CDR3 DNA follows: TGTGCCAGCAGTGAACGGACTAGCGGTTACAATGAGCAGTTCTTC.

In its sample, this clonotype was seen a few times. This chain joins TRBV12-3 or TRBV12-4 and TRBJ1-5; no definite D call. Trimming took off 3 bases at V and 1 base at J, with 4 bases between the two ends. This CDR3 has 13 amino acids. The DNA of the CDR3 is TGTGCCAGCAGTTTTTCCAGCAATCAGCCCCAGCATTTT. Residues: CASSFSSNQPQHF.

The sample holds a few counts of this clonotype. The genes are TRBV27 and TRBJ2-2, with 9 bases lining up with TRBD1. V lost 4 bases to trimming and J lost 7 bases; unmatched junction nucleotides: 7. Germline CDR1 reads MNHEY; CDR2 reads SMNVEV (reference sequence). CDR3 length: 15 amino acids. The CDR3 DNA sequence: TGTGCCAGCAGTTACTACAGGGGGCCCGGCGGGGAGCTGTTTTTT. Encoded protein: CASSYYRGPGGELFF.

This clonotype has a handful of counts. The J gene is TRBJ1-1, the V gene TRBV2; a weak D match, TRBD1 (6 bases). Per the germline V gene, CDR1 is SNHLY and CDR2 is FYNNEI. The CDR3 totals 15 residues. Trimming removed 10 bases at V and 4 bases at J, with 22 bases between. The DNA for the CDR3 is TGTGCCACCTCAGAGAGGTCACGCAGGGGCACTGAAGCTTTCTTT. As protein: CATSERSRRGTEAFF.

V usage is TRBV7-9 and J usage is TRBJ2-2, with 9 bases aligning to TRBD2. V shed 4 bases and J 1 base; nucleotides not matched to a gene: 4. This CDR3 comprises 16 residues. CDR1 and CDR2 from the germline V gene are SEHNR and FQNEAQ (reference sequence). This CDR3 is CASSSPAGGNTGELFF. CDR3 DNA sequence: TGTGCCAGCAGCTCCCCAGCGGGAGGGAACACCGGGGAGCTGTTTTTT.

Here the CDR3 reads CASSRTGDTDTQHF. Here the CDR3 DNA reads TGTGCCAGCAGTCGGACAGGGGACACAGATACGCAGCATTTT. This chain joins TRBV6-6 and TRBJ2-3; TRBD1 matches at 9 bases. The DNA end favors TRBJ1-5, so the J call may be wrong. CDR1 is MNHNY, CDR2 SVGAGI, per germline (reference sequence). There are 14 residues in the CDR3.

The chain carries TRBV3-1 and TRBJ2-3, with 7 bases matching TRBD2. The CDR3 length is 14 residues. After removal of 4 bases from V and 7 bases from J, the junction contained 8 bases not matched to a gene. Germline V CDR1 and CDR2: LGHDT, YNNKEL (reference sequence). CDR3 loop: CASSPQRRENTQYF. In nucleotides, the CDR3 is TGTGCCAGCAGCCCCCAAAGGCGGGAGAATACGCAGTATTTT.

This clonotype showed up just a few times. The chain joins TRBV5-4 to TRBJ2-1, with D tentatively TRBD1 (5 bases). The CDR3 spans 13 residues. V was shortened by 6 bases and J by 0 bases, with 7 bases between the two germline ends. Looked up from germline, CDR1 is SGHNT and CDR2 is YYREEE (reference sequence). The CDR3 DNA is TGTGCCAGCAAAGGGGCCTCCTACAATGAGCAGTTCTTC. Translating gives CASKGASYNEQFF.

The chain couples TRBV29-1 to TRBJ2-7, with a possible D match to TRBD1 (5 bases). The CDR3 contains 14 residues. V lost 0 bases and J 5 bases, leaving 14 bases between the germline ends. The V gene's germline CDR1 is SQVTM and CDR2 ANQGSEA. The CDR3 protein is CSVEDPKGMDEQYF. The CDR3 DNA is TGCAGCGTTGAAGATCCCAAGGGGATGGACGAGCAGTACTTC.

This sequence joins TRBV7-2 and TRBJ1-1, with 8 bases matching TRBD1. The CDR3 length is 15 residues. The trim removed 5 bases at V and 8 bases at J, leaving 13 bases unmatched. Germline V lookup: CDR1 SGHTA, CDR2 FQGNSA. The CDR3 DNA is TGTGCCAGCAGCGCCAAAGACAGGGGAAAGGGAGAAGCTTTCTTT. Translating it yields CASSAKDRGKGEAFF.

The V gene is TRBV10-3, the J gene TRBJ2-1; 12 nucleotides align to TRBD1. V dropped 0 bases and J dropped 6; count of bases not matched to a gene: 15. The CDR3 contains 20 residues. Per germline, CDR1 ENHRY and CDR2 SYGVKD. CDR3 amino acids: CAISESGQGADATLSNEQFF. CDR3 nucleotide sequence: TGTGCCATCAGTGAGTCGGGACAGGGGGCCGACGCGACCCTTTCCAATGAGCAGTTCTTC.